In this sample, the clone carrying this T cell receptor (beta chain) turned up once. Its antigen is unknown. This record belongs to a study of regulatory T cells in long-lasting Graves disease. The overall study: Over 5 years of antithyroid drugs plus positive TSH receptor antibodies defined persistent Graves' disease.

In building TCR beta libraries, iRepertoire HTBI primers were used together with Arm-PCR of CDR3 regions. TCRdb called the multiplex PCR reads again in MiXCR, with one record for every CDR3 protein. The sample holds fewer than 450,000 distinct CDR3 sequences, roughly 20% seen once. Stated time point: persistent/refractory GD, antithyroid drugs over 5 years with positive TRAb. PBMC-derived RNA was used for the TCR library. Trimming cost V 3 bases and J 4 bases, with 11 bases left between them. Germline V CDR1 and CDR2: SGHKS, YYEKEE (reference sequence). This CDR3 region has 14 residues. Overall study findings and caveats: Reduced TCR diversity was observed in persistent Graves' patients versus newly diagnosed patients. Study was limited to peripheral blood, excluding thyroid tissue.

This sample comprised peripheral blood mononuclear cells (PBMCs), obtained when the disease was refractory, from a patient treated with antithyroid drugs. The sequence derives from a female donor with Graves disease. V usage is TRBV5-5 and J usage is TRBJ1-3; D is undetermined. The CDR3 bases are TGTGCCAGCAGCTCGGCGAGAACGGGAAACACCATATATTTT. Translating it yields CASSSARTGNTIYF.